Below, 5 T cell receptor beta chains from the same sample are listed, as sequenced in a study of T cells in Graves' hyperthyroidism and ophthalmopathy. The source material, RNA transcripts, was used to amplify TCR beta CDR3 regions. HTBI primers drove first-round RT-PCR of the TCR CDR3. One entry per CDR3 protein results from TCRdb running MiXCR on the multiplex PCR reads. The table includes 600,000 to 800,000 distinct CDR3 sequences, 30% to 40% detected once. Sequences were obtained from blood. The origin of the receptors is a woman between 35 and 50 years old with Graves' hyperthyroidism.

This clonotype was seen at least ten times. The chain recombines TRBV10-3 with TRBJ1-1; no firm D call. CDR3 length: 13 residues. Trimming took off 8 bases at V and 6 bases at J, with 16 bases between the two ends. CDR1 is ENHRY and CDR2 is SYGVKD in the germline V gene. The CDR3 loop is CAIAGLKDAEAFF. CDR3 nucleotides: TGTGCCATCGCCGGGCTCAAAGATGCTGAAGCTTTCTTT.

There are many counts of this clonotype. This chain connects TRBV7-2 to TRBJ1-2, with a possible D match to TRBD1 (5 bases). CDR1 is SGHTA and CDR2 is FQGNSA in the germline V gene. There are 14 residues in the CDR3. Trimming removed 6 bases at V and 8 bases at J, with 19 bases between. CDR3 in DNA: TGTGCCAGCAGTCAGCCCCCCGGGGCCCGGGGCTACACCTTC. It translates to CASSQPPGARGYTF.

There are many counts of this clonotype. The gene calls are TRBV12-3 or TRBV12-4 and TRBJ2-7; possibly TRBD2 for D (5 bases). The V and J ends lost 6 bases and 6 bases respectively, with 15 bases between them. There are 13 residues in the CDR3. The CDR3 sequence: CASRPGWESEQYF. The CDR3 DNA sequence: TGTGCCAGCAGGCCGGGGTGGGAGTCCGAGCAGTACTTC.

The gene calls are TRBV25-1 and TRBJ1-4, with D uncertain. Trimming removed 5 bases from V and 0 bases from J, with 13 bases in between. CDR3 length: 16 residues. Per germline, CDR1 MGHDK and CDR2 SYGVNS. CDR3 coding DNA: TGTGCCAGCAGTTTTATCCATACCGCAACTAATGAAAAACTGTTTTTT. It yields the protein CASSFIHTATNEKLFF.

This clonotype was seen repeatedly, ten times or more. At one end, the junction sequence differs from germline, possibly due to a read error. The chain recombines TRBV7-2 with TRBJ2-7; D is possibly TRBD1 (6 bases). Germline CDR1 reads SGHTA; CDR2 reads FQGNSA. The CDR3 contains 11 residues. The CDR3 here is CASSLRDTVHF. In nucleotides, the CDR3 is TGTGCCAGCAGCTTACGGGACACCGTGCACTTC.